What follows describes a single T cell receptor beta chain. Germline V gene sequence: CDR1 MNHEY, CDR2 SVGAGI. Germline trimming cut 4 bases from V and 7 bases from J; bases unmatched to any gene: 5. The CDR3 consists of 13 residues. The data originate from a study of control samples from healthy donors and cancer patients. This table comes from immunoSEQ multiplex PCR, and its TCRdb copy is limited to in-frame clones, with some not included. Of about 200,000 clones listed, over 80% are singletons. This chain uses TRBV6-5 with TRBJ1-2; 8 nucleotides line up with TRBD1. This sequence originates from a man aged 30 to 45 in good health. Sequenced: blood. The CDR3 loop is CASSSRTGFGYTF. The CDR3 region has the DNA TGTGCCAGCAGTTCCAGGACAGGGTTTGGCTACACCTTC.